Listed here are 7 T cell receptor beta chains from one sample, sequenced in a study of cytomegalovirus exposure and HLA in healthy donors. The PCR had 60 Vbeta and 13 Jbeta primers. Sequenced by immunoSEQ multiplex PCR; TCRdb stores in-frame clones only, minus some. The sample has approximately 100,000 clones, about three quarters seen once; the top ten hold approximately 12%. Sequencing was performed on PBMCs. The source of these receptors is a woman aged 40-49 years in good health and CMV-seropositive.

The V call is TRBV7-9, the J call TRBJ2-1, with a possible D match to TRBD1 (5 bases). Deletions cut 0 bases from V and 0 bases from J, with 9 bases between. The CDR3 is 16 amino acids. Germline V gives CDR1 SEHNR, CDR2 FQNEAQ (reference sequence). The CDR3 DNA is TGTGCCAGCAGCTTAGCGCAGACAGTCTCCTACAATGAGCAGTTCTTC. Protein sequence: CASSLAQTVSYNEQFF.

The chain links TRBV20-1 to TRBJ1-2; D gene ambiguous. The germline V gene has CDR1 DFQATT and CDR2 SNEGSKA (reference sequence). The CDR3 is 11 amino acids. V lost 3 bases, J lost 4 bases, and 6 bases lay in between. The CDR3 bases are TGCAGTGCTAGTGAGTTCTATGGCTACACCTTC. Encoded protein: CSASEFYGYTF.

The J gene is TRBJ1-2, the V gene TRBV7-8, with TRBD1 identical over 10 bases. V lost 7 bases, J lost 4 bases, and 12 bases stayed unmatched. The CDR3 runs to 16 residues. Germline V gives CDR1 SGHVS, CDR2 FQNEAQ. CDR3 residues: CASNGDRGFDFYGYTF. In DNA, the CDR3 is TGTGCCAGCAACGGGGACAGGGGATTCGACTTCTATGGCTACACCTTC.

The chain links TRBV7-6 to TRBJ1-2, with 7 positions matching TRBD1. CDR3 size: 15 residues. CDR1 SGHVS and CDR2 FNYEAQ come from the germline V gene. The ends lost 4 bases at V and 6 bases at J; junction bases unmatched: 11. The CDR3 DNA is TGTGCCAGCAGCTCACAAACAGGGGCAGAGGATGGCTACACCTTC. This gives the protein CASSSQTGAEDGYTF. Full variable domain (remainder filled in from reference TRBV7-6 and TRBJ1-2): GAGVSQSPRYKVTKRGQDVALRCDPISGHVSLYWYRQALGQGPEFLTYFNYEAQQDKSGLPNDRFSAERPEGSISTLTIQRTEQRDSAMYRCASSSQTGAEDGYTFGSGTRLTVV.

This sequence joins TRBV2 and TRBJ1-5; D not resolved. Germline V gives CDR1 SNHLY, CDR2 FYNNEI. V was trimmed by 4 bases and J by 4 bases, leaving 8 bases between them. The CDR3 contains 13 residues. The CDR3 DNA reads as TGTGCCAGCAGTGTTAGGGAGAATCAGCCCCAGCATTTT. Translated: CASSVRENQPQHF.

V is TRBV5-6 and J is TRBJ2-3; D is unresolved. The CDR3 has 11 residues. Deletions cut 0 bases from V and 8 bases from J, with 4 bases between. CDR1 SGHDT and CDR2 YYEEEE come from the germline V gene. CDR3 in amino acids: CASSLAVTQYF. The CDR3 nucleotides read TGTGCCAGCAGCTTGGCGGTTACGCAGTATTTT.

The J gene is TRBJ1-2, the V gene TRBV2; 10 nucleotides align to TRBD1. V was clipped by 6 bases and J by 4 bases; unmatched bases: 11. The CDR3 is 16 residues long. The germline V gene has CDR1 SNHLY and CDR2 FYNNEI. The CDR3, as DNA: TGTGCCAGCAGCCCCGACAGGGGGCTCGGGGTCTATGGCTACACCTTC. Protein product: CASSPDRGLGVYGYTF.